The next 32 T cell receptor beta chains were all read from a single sample in a study of a mutant IDH1 vaccine in newly diagnosed glioma (dated by TCRdb to about 2021). Libraries were built with the immunoSEQ multiplex PCR assay. The table comes from immuneACCESS by way of TCRdb, which keeps in-frame sequences with V and J called. Part of the clones is missing from these tables; in studies checked, under half for an unresolved V gene and the rest for unknown reasons. The sample has roughly 57,000 clones on record, about nine tenths of them singletons. Approximately 1.9% of the sample is taken by the ten largest. The time point label of this sample denotes: week 11, during vaccination. Every vaccine dose consisted of 300 ug of a 20-mer mutant IDH1 peptide in Montanide, administered subcutaneously together with topical imiquimod. No antigen has been identified for these receptors. The sequences come from PBMCs, collected from a glioma patient whose treatment included an IDH1 peptide vaccine. These receptors were taken from a middle-aged man with glioma.

The chain employs TRBV4-1 and TRBJ1-3, with a tentative D call TRBD1 (5 bases). The CDR3 sequence is 15 residues long. Trimming removed 1 base at V and 3 bases at J, with 10 bases between. In germline, CDR1 is MGHRA, CDR2 YSYEKL. This CDR3 is CASSQGPGFGNTIYF. The DNA for the CDR3 is TGCGCCAGCAGCCAAGGCCCAGGGTTTGGAAACACCATATATTTT.

The chain joins TRBV9 to TRBJ1-3; D uncertain. The CDR3 runs 16 residues. Germline V gene data show CDR1 as SGDLS and CDR2 as YYNGEE. The V end lost 3 bases, the J end lost 5 bases, and 18 bases lay between the germline ends. The CDR3 DNA reads as TGTGCCAGCAGCGCCGCGGGTCCGGGCAGGCGAAACACCATATATTTT. The encoded protein is CASSAAGPGRRNTIYF. The full variable domain, completed using reference TRBV9 and TRBJ1-3, is DSGVTQTPKHLITATGQRVTLRCSPRSGDLSVYWYQQSLDQGLQFLIQYYNGEERAKGNILERFSAQQFPDLHSELNLSSLELGDSALYFCASSAAGPGRRNTIYFGEGSWLTVV.

The CDR3 loop reads CASYRPFQDRGRVYF. The CDR3 DNA reads TGTGCCAGCTACAGACCCTTCCAAGACAGGGGGAGGGTGTACTTC. V and J are TRBV2 and TRBJ2-5, with 9 bases fitting TRBD1. J lost 13 bases, V lost 8 bases, and 20 bases had no gene match. Germline CDR1 SNHLY, CDR2 FYNNEI. This CDR3 contains 15 residues. The full variable domain, rest sourced from reference TRBV2 and TRBJ2-5, is EPEVTQTPSHQVTQMGQEVILRCVPISNHLYFYWYRQILGQKVEFLVSFYNNEISEKSEIFDDQFSVERPDGSNFTLKIRSTKLEDSAMYFCASYRPFQDRGRVYFGPGTRLLVL.

The chain employs TRBV10-3 and TRBJ1-1; D is uncertain. The CDR3 sequence is 15 residues long. Germline-derived CDR1 and CDR2 are ENHRY and SYGVKD. V was pared by 7 bases and J by 0 bases, with 15 bases between. The CDR3 region has the DNA TGTGCCATCAAGGAGGATCGGTCGATGAACACTGAAGCTTTCTTT. Residues: CAIKEDRSMNTEAFF.

The V gene is TRBV5-4, the J gene TRBJ2-3; 9 nucleotides align to TRBD2. Germline CDR1 is SGHNT and CDR2 is YYREEE (reference sequence). Trimming cost V 0 bases and J 2 bases; bases outside gene matches: 4. There are 16 residues in the CDR3. CDR3 nucleotide sequence: TGTGCCAGCAGCTTGGCAGCGGGGGGCGTCACAGATACGCAGTATTTT. Amino acids: CASSLAAGGVTDTQYF.

The chain recombines TRBV4-1 with TRBJ2-7, with D possibly being TRBD2 (6 bases). Per the germline V gene, CDR1 is MGHRA and CDR2 is YSYEKL. V was pared by 1 base and J by 2 bases, with 9 bases between. The CDR3 sequence is 14 residues long. The CDR3 DNA follows: TGCGCCAGCAGCCAAGGGGACTGGGCCTACGAGCAGTACTTC. It specifies CASSQGDWAYEQYF.

The chain uses TRBV6-5 and TRBJ1-1; 8 bases are a match to TRBD1. V gave up 5 bases and J gave up 5 bases; unmatched junction bases: 10. Germline V gene lookup returns CDR1 MNHEY and CDR2 SVGAGI. The CDR3 covers 15 residues. CDR3 protein: CASSRPSGGSTEAFF. The CDR3 bases are TGTGCCAGCAGTCGACCCTCAGGGGGCTCAACTGAAGCTTTCTTT.

The genes are TRBV7-2 and TRBJ1-2; the D is unclear. The CDR3 covers 13 residues. V was trimmed by 1 base and J by 7 bases, leaving 10 bases between them. Germline V gene sequence: CDR1 SGHTA, CDR2 FQGNSA. The chain's CDR3 is CASSLEPRTGYTF. CDR3 in DNA: TGTGCCAGCAGCTTAGAACCGAGAACTGGCTACACCTTC.

The chain links TRBV13 to TRBJ2-5, with D maybe TRBD2 (5 bases). CDR3 length: 15 amino acids. Trimming took 5 bases from V and 2 from J, leaving 15 bases between them. Germline CDR1 reads PRHDT; CDR2 reads FYEKMQ (reference sequence). CDR3 nucleotides: TGTGCCAGCAGCCCGCTCATGGAGGTTCAAGAGACCCAGTACTTC. It yields the protein CASSPLMEVQETQYF.

The gene calls are TRBV19 and TRBJ1-5, with 9 bases identical to TRBD1. Germline values: CDR1 LNHDA, CDR2 SQIVND (reference sequence). Trimming cost V 5 bases and J 4 bases; bases outside gene matches: 9. The CDR3 contains 16 residues. CDR3 amino acids: CASSHPGQGANQPQHF. The CDR3 bases are TGTGCCAGTAGTCACCCGGGACAGGGAGCGAATCAGCCCCAGCATTTT.

This clone was recorded once. The chain employs TRBV27 and TRBJ2-3; D unresolved. This CDR3 region has 14 residues. Between the trimmed V and J ends, which lost 3 bases and 4 bases, there was a span of 11 bases. The germline CDR1 and CDR2 sequences are MNHEY and SMNVEV (reference sequence). The CDR3 reads CASSFVGNADTQYF. The CDR3 coding sequence is TGTGCCAGCAGTTTCGTGGGGAATGCAGATACGCAGTATTTT.

This clone was counted a few times. This chain joins TRBV5-1 and TRBJ1-1; D not resolved. This CDR3 region has 16 residues. Looked up from germline, CDR1 is SGHRS and CDR2 is YFSETQ. Trimming left V 4 bases short and J 1 base short, with 17 bases between. The CDR3 sequence: CASSPAARLRNTEAFF. CDR3 nucleotides: TGCGCCAGCAGCCCTGCGGCGAGGCTTCGGAACACTGAAGCTTTCTTT.

The chain is built from TRBV4-2 and TRBJ2-3; D may be TRBD2 (7 bases). V shed 3 bases and J shed 5 bases, with 18 bases lying between them. The CDR3 runs to 16 residues. The germline CDR1 and CDR2 sequences are LGHNA and YNFKEQ. CDR3 residues: CASSQEPRGAGDTQYF. The CDR3 region has the DNA TGTGCCAGCAGCCAGGAACCCCGGGGGGCGGGAGATACGCAGTATTTT.

This rearrangement joins TRBV7-9 to TRBJ2-5; weak D call: TRBD2 (7 bases). Trimming stripped 5 bases from V and 5 bases from J, with 15 bases between. The germline gives CDR1 SEHNR, CDR2 FQNEAQ (reference sequence). CDR3 length equals 14 residues. The CDR3 region has the DNA TGTGCCAGCAGCCCCGGGGGGCCCGGGGAGACCCAGTACTTC. The encoded protein is CASSPGGPGETQYF.

V usage is TRBV9 and J usage is TRBJ2-7; 8 bases match TRBD2. The length of the CDR3 is 17 residues. Germline V lookup: CDR1 SGDLS, CDR2 YYNGEE. Unmatched junction bases numbered 15, after V lost 4 bases and J lost 3 bases. The CDR3 nucleotides are TGTGCCAGCAGCCCTGATTGGGGTAGCGGGACCCTCTACGAGCAGTACTTC. It specifies CASSPDWGSGTLYEQYF.

The chain has TRBV9 and TRBJ2-3; D gene uncertain. The germline V and J ends were trimmed by 4 bases and 4 bases, with 4 bases remaining between them. Germline CDR1 and CDR2: SGDLS and YYNGEE. This CDR3 is built from 11 residues. CDR3 protein: CASSSSDTQYF. CDR3 DNA sequence: TGTGCCAGCAGCTCCTCAGATACGCAGTATTTT.

Judged by abundance, this clone is medium-sized. V gene TRBV19 combines with J gene TRBJ2-7, with 7 positions matching TRBD1. This CDR3 is built from 15 residues. After removal of 3 bases from V and 6 bases from J, the junction contained 11 bases not matched to a gene. The germline V gene encodes CDR1 LNHDA and CDR2 SQIVND (reference sequence). The CDR3 nucleotides read TGTGCCAGTAGTATCGACAGGGAAGCCTATCGCGAGCAGTACTTC. Encoded protein: CASSIDREAYREQYF.

The chain recombines TRBV7-2 with TRBJ2-7; either TRBD1 or TRBD2 may fit D (6 bases each). Trimming removed 1 base from V and 4 bases from J, with 14 bases in between. Germline V gene sequence: CDR1 SGHTA, CDR2 FQGNSA. This CDR3 contains 15 residues. This chain's CDR3 is CASSLDSGARYEQYF. The CDR3 DNA sequence: TGTGCCAGCAGCTTAGATTCGGGGGCGAGGTACGAGCAGTACTTC. Based on the CDR3 plus reference TRBV7-2 and TRBJ2-7, the full variable domain is GAGVSQSPSNKVTEKGKDVELRCDPISGHTALYWYRQSLGQGLEFLIYFQGNSAPDKSGLPSDRFSAERTGGSVSTLTIQRTQQEDSAVYLCASSLDSGARYEQYFGPGTRLTVT.

This rearrangement joins TRBV9 to TRBJ2-3; D may correspond to TRBD1 or TRBD2 (5 bases each). This CDR3 region has 15 residues. Germline CDR1 SGDLS, CDR2 YYNGEE. Deletions cut 0 bases from V and 3 bases from J, with 11 bases between. The CDR3, as DNA: TGTGCCAGCAGCGTAGATGGGGGTTTTACAGATACGCAGTATTTT. Its protein is CASSVDGGFTDTQYF.

J is TRBJ2-1 and V is TRBV6-6, with a tentative D call TRBD2 (6 bases). Trimming removed 2 bases from V and 5 bases from J, with 16 bases in between. Per germline, CDR1 MNHNY and CDR2 SVGAGI (reference sequence). The CDR3 is 16 residues long. CDR3 sequence: CASSYPAGASNNEQFF. DNA of the CDR3: TGTGCCAGCAGTTACCCAGCGGGCGCCTCGAACAATGAGCAGTTCTTC.

This chain connects TRBV6-5 to TRBJ1-3; no clear D. The CDR3 is made up of 16 amino acids. The V end was cut by 0 bases, the J end by 2 bases, with 11 bases between. Germline lookup yields CDR1 MNHEY and CDR2 SVGAGI. This CDR3 is CASSYSIPETGNTIYF. The DNA for the CDR3 is TGTGCCAGCAGTTACTCGATTCCTGAAACTGGAAACACCATATATTTT.

The rearrangement joins TRBV7-9 to TRBJ1-1; weak D call: TRBD1 (5 bases). CDR3 length equals 13 residues. Germline CDR1 and CDR2: SEHNR and FQNEAQ (reference sequence). The ends were cut back, 3 bases at V and 5 bases at J, with 10 bases in the middle. CDR3 coding DNA: TGTGCCAGCAGCTTCGGGGGGGATACTGAAGCTTTCTTT. Translated, it gives CASSFGGDTEAFF.

The rearrangement links TRBV7-6 to TRBJ2-7, with a possible D match to TRBD2 (6 bases). The CDR3 extends over 15 amino acids. Germline loops: CDR1 SGHVS, CDR2 FNYEAQ. The V and J ends lost 5 bases and 1 base respectively, with 15 bases between them. The DNA for the CDR3 is TGTGCCAGCAGCCCCGGCGGGATGGCGTCCTACGAGCAGTACGTC. It codes for CASSPGGMASYEQYV.

This sequence joins TRBV19 and TRBJ1-5, with 9 bases identical to TRBD1. V dropped 2 bases and J dropped 6; count of bases not matched to a gene: 5. The CDR3 length is 15 residues. Germline loops: CDR1 LNHDA, CDR2 SQIVND (reference sequence). The CDR3 DNA reads as TGTGCCAGTAGTATAACAGGGGGCACGGTTCAGCCCCAGCATTTT. Its protein product is CASSITGGTVQPQHF. The variable domain in full, with the rest retrieved from reference TRBV19 and TRBJ1-5, is DGGITQSPKYLFRKEGQNVTLSCEQNLNHDAMYWYRQDPGQGLRLIYYSQIVNDFQKGDIAEGYSVSREKKESFPLTVTSAQKNPTAFYLCASSITGGTVQPQHFGDGTRLSIL.

The V call is TRBV7-9, the J call TRBJ1-1, with D uncertain. CDR1 and CDR2 from the germline V gene are SEHNR and FQNEAQ (reference sequence). This CDR3 has 14 amino acids. The ends were cut back, 5 bases at V and 1 base at J, with 11 bases in the middle. The CDR3 sequence is CASSLRGPNTEAFF. Written as DNA, the CDR3 is TGTGCCAGCAGCCTTAGAGGCCCGAACACTGAAGCTTTCTTT. Using reference TRBV7-9 and TRBJ1-1 for the parts outside the CDR3, the full variable domain is DTGVSQNPRHKITKRGQNVTFRCDPISEHNRLYWYRQTLGQGPEFLTYFQNEAQLEKSRLLSDRFSAERPKGSFSTLEIQRTEQGDSAMYLCASSLRGPNTEAFFGQGTRLTVV.

This clone was recorded only once. The rearrangement joins TRBV7-9 to TRBJ1-4; weak D call: TRBD1 (6 bases). Trimming removed 4 bases at V and 7 bases at J, with 16 bases between. The CDR3 is 15 residues long. Germline values: CDR1 SEHNR, CDR2 FQNEAQ (reference sequence). The CDR3 here is CASSSLTGSFEKLFF. The CDR3 nucleotides are TGTGCCAGCAGCTCATTAACAGGGTCGTTTGAAAAACTGTTTTTT.

V gene TRBV6-5 combines with J gene TRBJ2-3, with unresolved D. Germline loops: CDR1 MNHEY, CDR2 SVGAGI. The CDR3 sequence is 14 residues long. V lost 0 bases, J lost 5 bases, and 9 bases lay in between. CDR3 residues: CASSYSTWGDTQYF. The CDR3 bases are TGTGCCAGCAGTTACTCGACCTGGGGAGATACGCAGTATTTT.

The J gene is TRBJ2-5, the V gene TRBV6-1; 8 nucleotides match TRBD2. The CDR3 has 14 residues. Trimming took 5 bases from V and 4 from J; bases not matched to a gene: 6. Germline V lookup: CDR1 MNHNS, CDR2 SASEGT. This chain's CDR3 is CASSPREGRETQYF. CDR3 nucleotide sequence: TGTGCCAGCAGTCCCCGGGAGGGGCGAGAGACCCAGTACTTC.

V gene TRBV7-2 combines with J gene TRBJ1-3; no reliable D call. This CDR3 contains 13 residues. Trimming cost V 1 base and J 3 bases, with 4 bases left between them. The V gene's germline CDR1 is SGHTA and CDR2 FQGNSA. For the CDR3, the DNA is TGTGCCAGCAGCTTAGAGTATGGAAACACCATATATTTT. Amino acids: CASSLEYGNTIYF.

By share of the sample, this clone is medium-sized (0.01 to 0.1%). The rearrangement links TRBV4-1 to TRBJ2-3; D assignment may be TRBD1 or TRBD2 (5 bases each). V was pared by 0 bases and J by 5 bases, with 15 bases between. The germline CDR1 and CDR2 sequences are MGHRA and YSYEKL. The CDR3 is made up of 16 amino acids. This chain's CDR3 is CASSQEGRILGDTQYF. CDR3 in DNA: TGCGCCAGCAGCCAAGAGGGACGAATCCTGGGAGATACGCAGTATTTT.

The rearrangement uses TRBV11-2 and TRBJ2-1, with 11 bases aligning to TRBD2. Per the germline V gene, CDR1 is SGHAT and CDR2 is FQNNGV. The CDR3 runs 17 residues. After removal of 0 bases from V and 3 bases from J, the junction contained 4 bases not matched to a gene. For the CDR3, the DNA is TGTGCCAGCAGCTTAGATAGCGGGGGGGTCCTCTACAATGAGCAGTTCTTC. Translating gives CASSLDSGGVLYNEQFF. Drawing the rest from reference TRBV11-2 and TRBJ2-1, the complete variable domain is EAGVAQSPRYKIIEKRQSVAFWCNPISGHATLYWYQQILGQGPKLLIQFQNNGVVDDSQLPKDRFSAERLKGVDSTLKIQPAKLEDSAVYLCASSLDSGGVLYNEQFFGPGTRLTVL.

In its sample, this clone was seen once. This rearrangement joins TRBV5-5 to TRBJ2-3; 10 bases match TRBD1. This CDR3 spans 15 amino acids. Unmatched junction bases numbered 8, after V lost 5 bases and J lost 5 bases. Germline CDR1 reads SGHKS; CDR2 reads YYEKEE (reference sequence). CDR3 sequence (DNA): TGTGCCAGCAGAAGACAGGGGGCTCCGGGAGATACGCAGTATTTT. It codes for CASRRQGAPGDTQYF.